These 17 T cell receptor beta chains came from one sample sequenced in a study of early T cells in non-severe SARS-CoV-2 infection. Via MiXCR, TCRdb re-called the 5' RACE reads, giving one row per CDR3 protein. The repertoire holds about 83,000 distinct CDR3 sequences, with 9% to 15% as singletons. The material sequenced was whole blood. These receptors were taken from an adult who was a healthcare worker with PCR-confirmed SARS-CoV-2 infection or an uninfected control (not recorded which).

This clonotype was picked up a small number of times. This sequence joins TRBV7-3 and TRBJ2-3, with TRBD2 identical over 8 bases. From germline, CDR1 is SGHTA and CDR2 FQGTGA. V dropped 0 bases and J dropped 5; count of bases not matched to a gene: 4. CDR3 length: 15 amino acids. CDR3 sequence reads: CASSLTSSGLDTQYF. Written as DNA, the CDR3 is TGTGCCAGCAGCTTAACGTCTAGCGGGTTAGATACGCAGTATTTT.

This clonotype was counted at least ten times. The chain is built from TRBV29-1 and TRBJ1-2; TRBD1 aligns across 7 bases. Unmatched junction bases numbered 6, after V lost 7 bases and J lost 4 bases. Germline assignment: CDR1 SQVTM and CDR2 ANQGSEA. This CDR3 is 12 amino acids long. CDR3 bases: TGCAGCGCCGACCCAGGGGGCTATGGCTACACCTTC. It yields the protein CSADPGGYGYTF.

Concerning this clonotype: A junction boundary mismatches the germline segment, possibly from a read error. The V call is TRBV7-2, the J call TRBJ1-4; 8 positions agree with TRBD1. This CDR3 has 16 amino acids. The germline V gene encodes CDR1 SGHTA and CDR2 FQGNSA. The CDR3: CASSTSAGGRSEQLFF. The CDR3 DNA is TGTGCCAGCAGCACTTCCGCAGGGGGCCGGAGTGAACAACTGTTTTTT.

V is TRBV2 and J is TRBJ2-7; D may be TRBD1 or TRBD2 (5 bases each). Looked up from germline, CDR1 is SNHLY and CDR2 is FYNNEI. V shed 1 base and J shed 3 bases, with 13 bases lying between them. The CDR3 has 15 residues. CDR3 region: CASSEGPGSGYEQYF. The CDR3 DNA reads TGTGCCAGCAGTGAAGGGCCAGGGAGCGGCTACGAGCAGTACTTC.

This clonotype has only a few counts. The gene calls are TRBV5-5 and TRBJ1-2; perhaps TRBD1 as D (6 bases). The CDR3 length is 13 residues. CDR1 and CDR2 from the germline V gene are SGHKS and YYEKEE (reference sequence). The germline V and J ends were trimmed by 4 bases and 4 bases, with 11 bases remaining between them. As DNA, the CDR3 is TGTGCCAGCAGCGCCGGACAGATCTATGGCTACACCTTC. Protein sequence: CASSAGQIYGYTF.

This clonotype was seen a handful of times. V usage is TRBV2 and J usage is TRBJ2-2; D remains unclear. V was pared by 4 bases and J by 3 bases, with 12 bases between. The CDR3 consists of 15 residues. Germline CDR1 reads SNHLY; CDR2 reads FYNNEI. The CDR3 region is CASSVGSPYTGELFF. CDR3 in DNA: TGTGCCAGCAGTGTCGGCAGCCCCTACACCGGGGAGCTGTTTTTT. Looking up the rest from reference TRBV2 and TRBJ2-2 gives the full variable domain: EPEVTQTPSHQVTQMGQEVILRCVPISNHLYFYWYRQILGQKVEFLVSFYNNEISEKSEIFDDQFSVERPDGSNFTLKIRSTKLEDSAMYFCASSVGSPYTGELFFGEGSRLTVL.

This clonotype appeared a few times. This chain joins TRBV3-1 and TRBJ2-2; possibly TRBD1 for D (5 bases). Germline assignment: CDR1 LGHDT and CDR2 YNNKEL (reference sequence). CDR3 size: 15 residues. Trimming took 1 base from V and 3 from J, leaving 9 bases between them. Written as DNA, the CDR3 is TGTGCCAGCAGCCAAGGCCAGGGTTACACCGGGGAGCTGTTTTTT. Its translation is CASSQGQGYTGELFF.

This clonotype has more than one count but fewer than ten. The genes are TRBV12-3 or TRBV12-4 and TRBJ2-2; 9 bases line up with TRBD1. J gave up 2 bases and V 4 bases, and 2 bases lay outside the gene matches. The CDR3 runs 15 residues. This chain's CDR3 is CASSSDRGNTGELFF. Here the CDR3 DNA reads TGTGCCAGCAGTTCGGACAGGGGTAACACCGGGGAGCTGTTTTTT.

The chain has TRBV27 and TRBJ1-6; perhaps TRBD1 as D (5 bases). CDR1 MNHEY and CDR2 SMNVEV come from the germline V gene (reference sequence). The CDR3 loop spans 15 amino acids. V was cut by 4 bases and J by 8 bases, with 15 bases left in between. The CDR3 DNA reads TGTGCCAGCAGTTACTATACATGGGGCGATTCACCCCTCCACTTT. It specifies CASSYYTWGDSPLHF.

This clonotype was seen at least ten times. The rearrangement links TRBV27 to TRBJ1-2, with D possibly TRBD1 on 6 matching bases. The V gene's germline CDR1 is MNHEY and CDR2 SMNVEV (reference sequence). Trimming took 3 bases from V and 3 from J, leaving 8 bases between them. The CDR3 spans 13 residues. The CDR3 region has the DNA TGTGCCAGCAGTTTTCAGGGGTACTATGGCTACACCTTC. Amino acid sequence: CASSFQGYYGYTF.

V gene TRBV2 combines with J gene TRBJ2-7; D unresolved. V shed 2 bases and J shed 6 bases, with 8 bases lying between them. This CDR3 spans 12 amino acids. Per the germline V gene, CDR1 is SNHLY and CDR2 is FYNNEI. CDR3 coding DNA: TGTGCCAGCAGTGAAAGTCCTCTCGAGCAGTACTTC. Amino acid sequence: CASSESPLEQYF.

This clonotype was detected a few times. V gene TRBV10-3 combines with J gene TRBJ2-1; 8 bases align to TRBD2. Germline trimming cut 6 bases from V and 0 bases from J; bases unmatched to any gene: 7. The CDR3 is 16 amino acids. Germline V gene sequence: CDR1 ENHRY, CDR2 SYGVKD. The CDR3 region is CAIRTTSVSSYNEQFF. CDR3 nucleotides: TGTGCCATCAGAACGACTAGCGTAAGCTCCTACAATGAGCAGTTCTTC.

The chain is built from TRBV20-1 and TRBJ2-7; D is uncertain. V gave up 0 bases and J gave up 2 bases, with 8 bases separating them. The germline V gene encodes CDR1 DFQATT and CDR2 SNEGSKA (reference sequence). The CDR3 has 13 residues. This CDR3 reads CSARDSGTYEQYF. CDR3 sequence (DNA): TGCAGTGCTAGAGATAGTGGGACCTACGAGCAGTACTTC.

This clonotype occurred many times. This CDR3 reads CSVRTNEKLFF. The CDR3 region has the DNA TGCAGCGTCCGAACTAATGAAAAACTGTTTTTT. V and J are TRBV29-1 and TRBJ1-4; D uncertain. Germline CDR1 reads SQVTM; CDR2 reads ANQGSEA. This CDR3 is 11 amino acids long. V lost 6 bases and J lost 1, with 3 bases in between. The full variable domain, completed using reference TRBV29-1 and TRBJ1-4, is SAVISQKPSRDICQRGTSLTIQCQVDSQVTMMFWYRQQPGQSLTLIATANQGSEATYESGFVIDKFPISRPNLTFSTLTVSNMSPEDSSIYLCSVRTNEKLFFGSGTQLSVL.

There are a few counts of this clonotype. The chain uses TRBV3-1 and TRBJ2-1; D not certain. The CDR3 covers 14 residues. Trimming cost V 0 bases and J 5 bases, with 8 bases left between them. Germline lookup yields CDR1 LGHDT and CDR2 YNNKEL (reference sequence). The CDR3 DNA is TGTGCCAGCAGCCAAGAGGGCCATGACAATGAGCAGTTCTTC. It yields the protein CASSQEGHDNEQFF.

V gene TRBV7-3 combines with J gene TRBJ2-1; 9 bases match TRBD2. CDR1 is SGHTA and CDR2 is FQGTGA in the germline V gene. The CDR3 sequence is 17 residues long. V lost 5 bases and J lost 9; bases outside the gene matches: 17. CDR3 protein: CASSPNRIAGEDGEQFF. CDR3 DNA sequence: TGTGCCAGCAGCCCAAATCGAATAGCGGGAGAGGATGGTGAGCAGTTCTTC.

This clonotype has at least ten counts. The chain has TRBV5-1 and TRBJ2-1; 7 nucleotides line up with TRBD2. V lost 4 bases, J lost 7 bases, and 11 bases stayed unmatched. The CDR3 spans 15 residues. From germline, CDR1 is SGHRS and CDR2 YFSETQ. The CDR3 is CASSRPAGEGNEQFF. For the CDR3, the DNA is TGCGCCAGCAGCCGCCCGGCGGGAGAAGGGAATGAGCAGTTCTTC.